The next 18 T cell receptor beta chains were all read from a single sample in a study of blood T cell repertoires in COVID-19. Measured with immunoSEQ multiplex PCR; TCRdb has only the in-frame clones, and not every one. The data show some 510,000 clones, approximately 90% seen once. The sequenced sample was PBMCs or T cells enriched from blood (not recorded which). These receptors were taken from a woman aged 40 to 55 who had recovered from COVID-19.

The gene calls are TRBV4-3 and TRBJ2-7, with TRBD1 identical over 7 bases. V shed 5 bases and J 4 bases; nucleotides not matched to a gene: 11. The CDR3 is made up of 15 amino acids. In germline, CDR1 is LGHNA, CDR2 YSLEER. CDR3 in amino acids: CASSSRQGRDYEQYF. In DNA, the CDR3 is TGCGCCAGCAGCAGCCGACAGGGTCGGGATTACGAGCAGTACTTC.

As concerns this clone: This CDR3 is also generated by other DNA sequences in the sample. This chain joins TRBV20-1 and TRBJ2-3; the D gene is possibly TRBD1 (6 bases). The germline CDR1 and CDR2 sequences are DFQATT and SNEGSKA (reference sequence). V was shortened by 3 bases and J by 0 bases, with 7 bases between the two germline ends. The CDR3 totals 13 residues. CDR3 in amino acids: CSASQGSTDTQYF. In DNA form, the CDR3 reads TGCAGTGCTAGTCAGGGGAGCACAGATACGCAGTATTTT.

Comments on this clone: Other DNA variants within this sample encode the same CDR3. V usage is TRBV20-1 and J usage is TRBJ2-5; the D is unclear. V lost 6 bases and J 2 bases, leaving 4 bases between the germline ends. Looked up from germline, CDR1 is DFQATT and CDR2 is SNEGSKA (reference sequence). This CDR3 comprises 10 residues. CDR3 nucleotides: TGCAGTGCGAGGCAAGAGACCCAGTACTTC. This gives the protein CSARQETQYF.

The gene calls are TRBV6-5 and TRBJ1-1; weak D call: TRBD1 (5 bases). V shed 1 base and J shed 3 bases, with 12 bases lying between them. CDR3 length: 15 residues. Germline V lookup: CDR1 MNHEY, CDR2 SVGAGI. The CDR3 DNA sequence: TGTGCCAGCAGTTACTATGACAGACCCTACACTGAAGCTTTCTTT. This translates into CASSYYDRPYTEAFF.

The chain employs TRBV4-1 and TRBJ1-1; D call uncertain. With 3 bases removed from V and 5 bases from J, the gap between germline ends came to 16 bases. Germline CDR1 and CDR2: MGHRA and YSYEKL. This CDR3 is 15 amino acids long. In DNA, the CDR3 is TGCGCCAGCAGCCAGAGAGGTACGCTCTTTACTGAAGCTTTCTTT. Protein sequence: CASSQRGTLFTEAFF.

The V call is TRBV29-1, the J call TRBJ2-1; a weak D match, TRBD2 (6 bases). The CDR3 runs to 19 residues. V gave up 3 bases and J gave up 2 bases, with 26 bases separating them. Germline V gene lookup returns CDR1 SQVTM and CDR2 ANQGSEA. CDR3 bases: TGCAGCGTTGACAAACTCCCCGGGGGTAGGGAAAGGGCCTACAATGAGCAGTTCTTC. Amino acids: CSVDKLPGGRERAYNEQFF.

The chain is built from TRBV5-1 and TRBJ1-2; a possible D gene is TRBD1 (6 bases). The CDR3 is 13 residues long. Germline CDR1 SGHRS, CDR2 YFSETQ. The V end was cut by 6 bases, the J end by 3 bases, with 12 bases between. The CDR3 region has the DNA TGCGCCAGCACCCTGCAGGGGCACTATGGCTACACCTTC. This encodes CASTLQGHYGYTF.

As regards this clone: The sample contains more than one DNA sequence encoding this CDR3. V usage is TRBV19 and J usage is TRBJ1-1, with 9 bases fitting TRBD1. This CDR3 spans 14 amino acids. V lost 5 bases, J lost 0 bases, and 1 base stayed unmatched. Germline V gene lookup returns CDR1 LNHDA and CDR2 SQIVND (reference sequence). The CDR3 protein is CASSDRGMNTEAFF. For the CDR3, the DNA is TGTGCCAGTAGTGACAGGGGGATGAACACTGAAGCTTTCTTT.

The gene calls are TRBV18 and TRBJ2-7; tentative D call: TRBD2 (6 bases). Trimming removed 0 bases at V and 6 bases at J, with 15 bases between. The CDR3 spans 15 residues. From germline, CDR1 is KGHSH and CDR2 LQKENI. The CDR3 DNA reads as TGTGCCAGCTCACCACCGAGGCACGGAGGGGCCGAGCAGTACTTC. It translates to CASSPPRHGGAEQYF.

This chain connects TRBV5-1 to TRBJ1-4; D gene uncertain. The CDR3 length is 15 residues. CDR1 is SGHRS and CDR2 is YFSETQ in the germline V gene. Trimming pared 0 bases from V and 8 bases from J, leaving 14 bases between. The CDR3 bases are TGCGCCAGCAGCTTGGACAGCCCGGAATACGAAAAACTGTTTTTT. As protein: CASSLDSPEYEKLFF.

This clone was counted only a few times. The chain recombines TRBV11-2 with TRBJ1-3; no clear D. The CDR3 has 13 amino acids. CDR1 is SGHAT and CDR2 is FQNNGV in the germline V gene. With 1 base removed from V and 3 bases from J, the gap between germline ends came to 4 bases. This chain's CDR3 is CASSLGGGNTIYF. For the CDR3, the DNA is TGTGCCAGCAGCTTAGGAGGTGGAAACACCATATATTTT.

The chain carries TRBV5-1 and TRBJ1-4, with TRBD1 matching over 9 bases. The CDR3 is 15 amino acids. V lost 4 bases to trimming and J lost 8 bases; unmatched junction nucleotides: 9. From germline, CDR1 is SGHRS and CDR2 YFSETQ. The CDR3 here is CASSDPGQGSEKLFF. CDR3 DNA: TGCGCCAGCAGCGATCCGGGACAGGGAAGCGAAAAACTGTTTTTT.

V usage is TRBV4-1 and J usage is TRBJ2-1, with TRBD1 matching over 11 bases. The CDR3 covers 17 residues. CDR1 is MGHRA and CDR2 is YSYEKL in the germline V gene. The junction had 1 base not matched to a gene; V was cut back by 0 bases and J by 0 bases. Written as DNA, the CDR3 is TGCGCCAGCAGCCAAGATGGGACAGGGGGCTCCTACAATGAGCAGTTCTTC. Encoded protein: CASSQDGTGGSYNEQFF.

V usage is TRBV6-2 or TRBV6-3 and J usage is TRBJ2-2; 9 bases fit TRBD2. V lost 6 bases to trimming and J lost 4 bases; unmatched junction nucleotides: 9. The CDR3 is 16 amino acids. Per germline, CDR1 MNHEY and CDR2 SVGEGT. The CDR3 protein is CASSFGSGRSTGELFF. The CDR3 DNA reads TGTGCCAGCAGCTTTGGTAGCGGGAGAAGCACCGGGGAGCTGTTTTTT.

The sample holds a few counts of this clone. V is TRBV18 and J is TRBJ2-2; weak D call: TRBD1 (5 bases). This CDR3 spans 14 amino acids. V lost 6 bases and J lost 1, with 9 bases in between. Germline V lookup: CDR1 KGHSH, CDR2 LQKENI. As DNA, the CDR3 is TGTGCCAGCTCGCTTACAGGGAACACCGGGGAGCTGTTTTTT. This gives the protein CASSLTGNTGELFF.

V usage is TRBV6-2 or TRBV6-3 and J usage is TRBJ2-7; TRBD2 is a possible D gene (5 bases). V dropped 8 bases and J dropped 2 bases, with 19 bases sitting between them. Per germline, CDR1 MNHEY and CDR2 SVGEGT. The CDR3 is made up of 15 amino acids. CDR3 nucleotides: TGTGCCAGCGGTTGGACTTCACGGACCCCCTACGAGCAGTACTTC. This gives the protein CASGWTSRTPYEQYF.

The table lists this clone with a count of one. The chain is built from TRBV19 and TRBJ2-3, with 12 positions matching TRBD2. V lost 4 bases, J lost 4 bases, and 6 bases stayed unmatched. The CDR3 sequence is 16 residues long. CDR1 and CDR2 (germline): LNHDA, SQIVND (reference sequence). As DNA, the CDR3 is TGTGCCAGTAGTAGGAGGACTAGCGGGATGGCAGATACGCAGTATTTT. This translates into CASSRRTSGMADTQYF.

The rearrangement links TRBV14 to TRBJ1-1; 9 bases fit TRBD1. Per the germline V gene, CDR1 is SGHDN and CDR2 is FVKESK. The CDR3 extends over 14 amino acids. Unmatched junction bases numbered 4, after V lost 2 bases and J lost 6 bases. CDR3 DNA sequence: TGTGCCAGCAGCCAACACAGGGGGCTGGCTGAAGCTTTCTTT. This sequence encodes CASSQHRGLAEAFF.